This T cell receptor (beta chain) was identified during a study of T cell changes during pregnancy in multiple sclerosis. The CDR3 spans 14 residues. Germline V gene sequence: CDR1 LNHNV, CDR2 YYDKDF (reference sequence). V was shortened by 3 bases and J by 6 bases, with 12 bases between the two germline ends. Using immunoSEQ multiplex PCR, the repertoire was profiled, and TCRdb retains in-frame clones only, with some absent. The table has 45,000 to 55,000 clones, approximately 92% seen once. The rearrangement links TRBV15 to TRBJ1-5; D is ambiguous. This sample comprised CD4+ T cells from peripheral blood mononuclear cells, obtained after pregnancy. The TCR was taken from a female donor in good health, enrolled as a control in a pregnancy study. This CDR3 is CATSRESRLQPQHF. The CDR3 DNA sequence: TGTGCCACCAGCAGGGAATCGAGGCTTCAGCCCCAGCATTTT.